This T cell receptor (beta chain) derives from a study of shared clonotypes between healthy human individuals. Sequenced by immunoSEQ multiplex PCR; TCRdb stores in-frame clones only, minus some. The repertoire consists of 800,000 or so clones, with just over 95% occurring once and the leading ten covering 0.2% to 0.25%. Trimming took 8 bases from V and 0 from J; bases not matched to a gene: 6. The CDR3 spans 16 residues. Per germline, CDR1 LNHDA and CDR2 SQIVND (reference sequence). Naive CD8 cells lacked CD45RO and underwent positive selection for CCR7, leaving out terminally differentiated effector memory CD45RA+ cells. The study drew its donors from healthy HIV-negative adults without recent acute infections or vaccinations. Caucasian adults residing in Nashville, Tennessee made up all the donors. Findings and caveats of the study: Rarefaction demonstrated incomplete sorted-subset sequencing despite large depth. Unshared clonotypes carried lower generation probabilities than those common to all four donors.

A note on this clone: Its matching antigen is unknown.

The rearrangement links TRBV19 to TRBJ2-1; 11 nucleotides agree with TRBD2. The origin of this receptor is a man aged 30 to 39 in good health. Sequenced input: naive CD8+ T cells sorted from blood. The CDR3 bases are TGTGCCAGTCACCTAGCGGGAGGTCGCTCCTACAATGAGCAGTTCTTC. Translated: CASHLAGGRSYNEQFF.